A selection of T cell receptor beta chains follows, all from one sample in a study of T-cell memory formation after mild COVID-19. TCRdb re-called the 5' RACE reads with MiXCR, one entry per CDR3 protein. Found here are nearly 110,000 distinct CDR3 sequences, under 15% of them singletons; the top ten hold roughly 40%. The sample was PBMCs or a T cell subset sorted from them (not recorded which). All receptors derive from a man aged 18 to 29 who had mild COVID-19 (a few samples of this study predate the infection). Cell type and time point are not known. Both conserved end residues are part of each CDR3. Fields, in order: J gene, D gene, clone size, V gene, CDR3 DNA, CDR3 protein. D genes are given only for firm matches. A row's size may be missing; if present it is once, few, many or a size class.

J: TRBJ1-5
D: .
size: few
V: TRBV5-6
DNA: TGTGCCAGCAGCCCCCACGGGGTCCCCAATCAGCCCCAGCATTTT
CDR3: CASSPHGVPNQPQHF

J: TRBJ1-2
D: .
size: .
V: TRBV30
DNA: TGTGCCTGGAGTTCAACAACATACTATGGCTACACCTTC
CDR3: CAWSSTTYYGYTF

J: TRBJ2-3
D: .
size: many
V: TRBV5-6
DNA: TGTGCCAGCAGCCCCCCGAGCACAGATACGCAGTATTTT
CDR3: CASSPPSTDTQYF

J: TRBJ2-3
D: TRBD2
size: few
V: TRBV5-1
DNA: TGCGCCAGCAGCTTGGGAGCGGGGGGTGATACGCAGTATTTT
CDR3: CASSLGAGGDTQYF

J: TRBJ2-3
D: .
size: few
V: TRBV4-3
DNA: TGCGCCAGCAGCCCCTTGCCCACAGATACGCAGTATTTT
CDR3: CASSPLPTDTQYF

J: TRBJ1-6
D: .
size: many
V: TRBV20-1
DNA: TGCAGTGCTAGCCGCAAACGTTATAATTCACCCCTCCACTTT
CDR3: CSASRKRYNSPLHF

J: TRBJ2-1
D: .
size: .
V: TRBV4-3
DNA: TGCGCCAGCAGCCAAGACGGTGGGCCCTGGGGCCTCAATGAGCAGTTCTTC
CDR3: CASSQDGGPWGLNEQFF

J: TRBJ1-1
D: TRBD1
size: few
V: TRBV5-1
DNA: TGCGCCAGCAGCTTCGGTAGACAGGGGAGAAACACTGAAGCTTTCTTT
CDR3: CASSFGRQGRNTEAFF

J: TRBJ1-1
D: .
size: .
V: TRBV7-8
DNA: TGTGCCAGCAGTCCCTACCGACAGAACACTGAAGCTTTCTTT
CDR3: CASSPYRQNTEAFF

J: TRBJ2-2
D: .
size: few
V: TRBV6-2/TRBV6-3
DNA: TGTGCCAGCAGTTCCTTACTTCTAGAGAACACCGGGGAGCTGTTTTTT
CDR3: CASSSLLLENTGELFF

J: TRBJ2-1
D: .
size: few
V: TRBV9
DNA: TGTGCCAGCTCCTCCACGGGAAGTGAGCAGTTCTTC
CDR3: CASSSTGSEQFF